These 14 T cell receptor beta chains were sequenced from one sample in a study of human T cells and chemical hapten exposure (dated by TCRdb to the early 2020s). The sample's time point label, in plain terms: patch test 1, 2 weeks after DPC sensitization. What the treatment or condition label conveys for this sample: therapeutic diphenylcyclopropenone sensitization with weekly scalp DPC. Library creation used RACE. The listed sequencing device is NextSeq 500. In TCRdb, the public reads were trimmed at Q25 with fastp and aligned with MiXCR, with productive beta chains retained. For every CDR3 protein sequence, its rows merge into one entry that carries the most common genes and DNA. The sample table contains 300,000 to 350,000 distinct CDR3 sequences; only one count was recorded for 5.5% to 8% of them. Together, the top ten hold 8.4% of the sample. The sequencing here drew on whole blood, taken in connection with sensitization to the hapten diphenylcyclopropenone (DPC). Every receptor here comes from a woman aged 18-29 years with alopecia areata. Some clones in this sample may be carry-over from other donors' samples.

This clonotype was found many times. The chain couples TRBV29-1 to TRBJ2-6, with D possibly matching TRBD2 (5 bases). Per the germline V gene, CDR1 is SQVTM and CDR2 is ANQGSEA. Trimming removed 0 bases from V and 0 bases from J, with 21 bases in between. The CDR3 consists of 20 residues. The CDR3 region has the DNA TGCAGCGTTGAAGATGTCGGAGGTCAGGATCGTTTCTCTGGGGCCAACGTCCTGACTTTC. This gives the protein CSVEDVGGQDRFSGANVLTF.

The J gene is TRBJ2-3, the V gene TRBV6-5; D perhaps matches TRBD2 (6 bases). The germline CDR1 and CDR2 sequences are MNHEY and SVGAGI. This CDR3 has 15 residues. V lost 2 bases, J lost 4 bases, and 13 bases lay in between. CDR3 sequence (DNA): TGTGCCAGCAGTTACGGAGGGCAGGGCGCAGATACGCAGTATTTT. Translation: CASSYGGQGADTQYF.

This clonotype has at least ten counts. The chain combines TRBV12-3 or TRBV12-4 with TRBJ1-1; maybe TRBD1 (6 bases). This CDR3 has 16 residues. The ends were cut back, 4 bases at V and 8 bases at J, with 23 bases in the middle. The CDR3 nucleotides read TGTGCCAGCAGTTCGCATACACAACAGGGTGGCGGAGAAGCTTTCTTT. Translation gives CASSSHTQQGGGEAFF.

Notes on this clonotype: Relative to the germline gene, one junction end is altered; a read error may explain this. The V gene is TRBV11-2, the J gene TRBJ1-6; D is perhaps TRBD1 (5 bases). CDR3 length: 15 residues. Germline V gives CDR1 SGHAT, CDR2 FQNNGV. The CDR3 sequence: CASSPGTTYSSPLHF. CDR3 bases: TGTGCCAGCAGCCCCGGGACTACTTATAGTTCACCCCTCCACTTT. The variable domain in full, with the rest retrieved from reference TRBV11-2 and TRBJ1-6, is EAGVAQSPRYKIIEKRQSVAFWCNPISGHATLYWYQQILGQGPKLLIQFQNNGVVDDSQLPKDRFSAERLKGVDSTLKIQPAKLEDSAVYLCASSPGTTYSSPLHFGNGTRLTVT.

This clonotype came up many times. This rearrangement joins TRBV7-2 to TRBJ2-4, with D possibly being TRBD1 (6 bases). CDR1 SGHTA and CDR2 FQGNSA come from the germline V gene. The CDR3 consists of 16 residues. Trimming pared 4 bases from V and 9 bases from J, leaving 22 bases between. DNA for the CDR3: TGTGCCAGCAGCTCTAGCCCGGACAGCCAAACGGTCATTCAGTACTTC. The encoded protein is CASSSSPDSQTVIQYF.

This clonotype was seen ten or more times. This chain joins TRBV18 and TRBJ2-7, with D possibly being TRBD1 or TRBD2 (5 bases each). The CDR3 sequence is 14 residues long. Germline V lookup: CDR1 KGHSH, CDR2 LQKENI. The V gene lost 3 bases and the J gene lost 4 bases, with 13 bases spanning the gap. The DNA for the CDR3 is TGTGCCAGCTCACCGAAGGGACGGGTTTACGAGCAGTACTTC. Encoded protein: CASSPKGRVYEQYF.

This chain links TRBV14 with TRBJ2-7; D is possibly TRBD1 (6 bases). There are 14 residues in the CDR3. V lost 0 bases and J lost 13, with 19 bases in between. CDR1 SGHDN and CDR2 FVKESK come from the germline V gene. This CDR3 reads CASSQDSALDRPYF. The CDR3 coding sequence is TGTGCCAGCAGCCAAGATTCTGCTTTGGACAGACCATACTTC.

This clonotype was recorded a few times. The chain is built from TRBV27 and TRBJ2-7; TRBD1 agrees at 9 bases. V dropped 5 bases and J dropped 5; count of bases not matched to a gene: 7. This CDR3 spans 14 amino acids. CDR1 and CDR2 from the germline V gene are MNHEY and SMNVEV (reference sequence). For the CDR3, the DNA is TGTGCCAGCAGTACGAATACAGGGGGCCACGAGCAGTACTTC. The encoded protein is CASSTNTGGHEQYF.

The rearrangement links TRBV27 to TRBJ1-4, with D possibly matching TRBD1 (5 bases). The CDR3 length is 15 residues. The germline V gene has CDR1 MNHEY and CDR2 SMNVEV (reference sequence). The V and J ends lost 5 bases and 4 bases respectively, with 14 bases between them. CDR3 nucleotides: TGTGCCAGCAGTCCGGGCTGGGGGGTTAATGAAAAACTGTTTTTT. Its translation is CASSPGWGVNEKLFF.

This clonotype was detected a few times. This sequence joins TRBV25-1 and TRBJ1-1; tentatively, D is TRBD1 (6 bases). With 10 bases removed from V and 3 bases from J, the gap between germline ends came to 9 bases. The germline V gene encodes CDR1 MGHDK and CDR2 SYGVNS. The CDR3 has 11 amino acids. The CDR3 spells CATRGYTEAFF. CDR3 DNA: TGTGCCACCAGGGGCTACACTGAAGCTTTCTTT.

Concerning this clonotype itself: A much bigger clone sits one base away, suggesting this may be a read error. The genes are TRBV5-4 and TRBJ2-1; D is ambiguous. V lost 1 base to trimming and J lost 8 bases, with 16 bases between them. CDR3 length: 15 residues. CDR1 and CDR2 from the germline V gene are SGHNT and YYREEE (reference sequence). The CDR3 loop is CASSLIHGVNDEQFF. Here the CDR3 DNA reads TGTGCCAGCAGCTTGATCCATGGGGTAAACGATGAGCAGTTCTTC.

Ten or more counts support this clonotype. This chain connects TRBV5-6 to TRBJ2-4; the D call may be TRBD1 or TRBD2 (5 bases each). V was clipped by 0 bases and J by 7 bases, with 17 bases between them. From germline, CDR1 is SGHDT and CDR2 YYEEEE. This CDR3 has 16 residues. The CDR3 is CASSLVQAGSTNIQYF. The DNA for the CDR3 is TGTGCCAGCAGCTTGGTCCAGGCAGGGAGTACCAACATTCAGTACTTC. Based on the CDR3 plus reference TRBV5-6 and TRBJ2-4, the full variable domain is DAGVTQSPTHLIKTRGQQVTLRCSPKSGHDTVSWYQQALGQGPQFIFQYYEEEERQRGNFPDRFSGHQFPNYSSELNVNALLLGDSALYLCASSLVQAGSTNIQYFGAGTRLSVL.

There are many counts of this clonotype. The chain joins TRBV7-2 to TRBJ2-5, with D possibly being TRBD2 (6 bases). The CDR3 is 16 residues long. Trimming stripped 4 bases from V and 6 bases from J, with 21 bases between. Germline assignment: CDR1 SGHTA and CDR2 FQGNSA. The CDR3 here is CASSSVAGTSAQTQYF. DNA of the CDR3: TGTGCCAGCAGCTCGGTGGCAGGGACTTCGGCGCAGACCCAGTACTTC.

The rearrangement uses TRBV6-5 and TRBJ2-7, with D possibly TRBD2 on 6 matching bases. From germline, CDR1 is MNHEY and CDR2 SVGAGI. The V gene lost 2 bases and the J gene lost 1 base, with 15 bases spanning the gap. The CDR3 contains 16 residues. The CDR3 DNA follows: TGTGCCAGCAGTTACGCGGCAGCGGGTGTATCCTACGAGCAGTACTTC. It translates to CASSYAAAGVSYEQYF.